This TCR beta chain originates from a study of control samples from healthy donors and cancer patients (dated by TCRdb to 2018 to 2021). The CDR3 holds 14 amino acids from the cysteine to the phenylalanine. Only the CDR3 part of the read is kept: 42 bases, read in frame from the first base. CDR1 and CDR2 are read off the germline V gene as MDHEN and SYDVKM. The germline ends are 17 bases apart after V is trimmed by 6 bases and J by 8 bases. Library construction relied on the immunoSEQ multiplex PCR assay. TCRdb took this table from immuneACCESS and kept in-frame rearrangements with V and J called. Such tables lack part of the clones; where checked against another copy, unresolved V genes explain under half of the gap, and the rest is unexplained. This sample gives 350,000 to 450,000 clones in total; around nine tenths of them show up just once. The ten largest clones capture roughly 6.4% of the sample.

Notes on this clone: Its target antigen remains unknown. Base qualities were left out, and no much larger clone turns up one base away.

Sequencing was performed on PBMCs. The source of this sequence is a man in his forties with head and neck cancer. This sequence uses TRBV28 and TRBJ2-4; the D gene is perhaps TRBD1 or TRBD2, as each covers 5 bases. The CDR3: CASRPGALRDIQYF. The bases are TGTGCCAGCAGACCCGGGGCCCTGAGGGACATTCAGTACTTC. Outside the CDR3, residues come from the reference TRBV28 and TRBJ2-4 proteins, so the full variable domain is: DVKVTQSSRYLVKRTGEKVFLECVQDMDHENMFWYRQDPGLGLRLIYFSYDVKMKEKGDIPEGYSVSREKKERFSLILESASTNQTSMYLCASRPGALRDIQYFGAGTRLSVL.